This is a list of T cell receptor beta chains from one sample in a study of T cells after yellow fever vaccination. TCRdb independently ran MiXCR on the 5' RACE reads; one entry per CDR3 protein. This repertoire shows 150,000 to 200,000 distinct CDR3 sequences, approximately 6.2% found once; its top ten account for 2.9%. The sample consisted of CD4+ T cells sorted from PBMCs, taken on the day of the first yellow fever vaccination. These receptors were taken from a young man who received the YFV17D yellow fever vaccine. Each CDR3 is given with its conserved first and last residue. Fields, in order: clone size, D gene, V gene, J gene, CDR3 DNA, CDR3 protein. D genes are given only for firm matches. Clone size is stated in some rows and not others, as once, few, many or a class when expanded.

size: .
D: .
V: TRBV20-1
J: TRBJ1-4
DNA: TGCAGTGCTACCAAGGGGGGAGCTAATGAAAAACTGTTTTTT
CDR3: CSATKGGANEKLFF

size: many
D: TRBD1
V: TRBV7-3
J: TRBJ2-1
DNA: TGTGCCAGCAGTAAGGGGGCGGCGACCTTTTCCTACAATGAGCAGTTCTTC
CDR3: CASSKGAATFSYNEQFF

size: .
D: .
V: TRBV5-1
J: TRBJ2-4
DNA: TGCGCCAGCAGCTTGCTCCACAGAGACAAAAACATTCAGTACTTC
CDR3: CASSLLHRDKNIQYF

size: many
D: .
V: TRBV12-3/TRBV12-4
J: TRBJ1-1
DNA: TGTGCCAGCAGCCGCACAGGGAACACTGAAGCTTTCTTT
CDR3: CASSRTGNTEAFF

size: many
D: .
V: TRBV15
J: TRBJ1-1
DNA: TGTGCCACCAGCAGACAGGGAGGAGGGACTGAAGCTTTCTTT
CDR3: CATSRQGGGTEAFF

size: .
D: .
V: TRBV6-2/TRBV6-3
J: TRBJ2-1
DNA: TGTGCCAGCTCGCAGGGAGTGGAGCAGTTCTTC
CDR3: CASSQGVEQFF

size: many
D: .
V: TRBV5-1
J: TRBJ1-6
DNA: TGCGCCAGCCGAACAGGGTCGAATTCACCCCTCCACTTT
CDR3: CASRTGSNSPLHF

size: many
D: .
V: TRBV5-1
J: TRBJ1-2
DNA: TGCGCCAGCAGCTTTGGCGCAGGGCAAGGAAATGGCTACACCTTC
CDR3: CASSFGAGQGNGYTF

size: .
D: .
V: TRBV5-1
J: TRBJ2-1
DNA: TGCGCCAGCAGCTTCGCCAGCAGTGAGCAGTTCTTC
CDR3: CASSFASSEQFF

size: few
D: .
V: TRBV5-1
J: TRBJ1-2
DNA: TGCGCCAGCAGCCCGGGGGGGACTCTCTATGGCTACACCTTC
CDR3: CASSPGGTLYGYTF

size: .
D: TRBD1
V: TRBV7-6
J: TRBJ2-2
DNA: TGTGCCAGCAGCCGCCTCGAAGGGGGCGGCGTTACGGACACCGGGGAGCTGTTTTTT
CDR3: CASSRLEGGGVTDTGELFF

size: many
D: TRBD1
V: TRBV29-1
J: TRBJ2-1
DNA: TGCAGCGTTTCTACAGGGGATGAGCAGTTCTTC
CDR3: CSVSTGDEQFF

size: few
D: .
V: TRBV7-3
J: TRBJ2-1
DNA: TGTGCCAGCAGCTTAGTGGGACGGGGATACAATGAGCAGTTCTTC
CDR3: CASSLVGRGYNEQFF

size: many
D: .
V: TRBV5-1
J: TRBJ1-4
DNA: TGCGCCAGCAGCTTGGGACTAGGAGAGGGAGAAAAACTGTTTTTT
CDR3: CASSLGLGEGEKLFF

size: many
D: .
V: TRBV20-1
J: TRBJ1-5
DNA: TGCAGTGCTGGGAAGGGCAGGGCTGGTCAGCCCCAGCATTTT
CDR3: CSAGKGRAGQPQHF

size: .
D: TRBD1
V: TRBV5-4
J: TRBJ2-5
DNA: TGTGCCAGCAGCTTTCGGACAGGCCAGTTGGCCCAGTACTTC
CDR3: CASSFRTGQLAQYF

size: many
D: .
V: TRBV29-1
J: TRBJ1-1
DNA: TGCAGCGTTGAAGATCCCCGCACCTACACTGAAGCTTTCTTT
CDR3: CSVEDPRTYTEAFF

size: .
D: TRBD2
V: TRBV12-3/TRBV12-4
J: TRBJ2-5
DNA: TGTGCCAGCAGTTCTAGCGGGCCCCGTTTTATGGACTTC
CDR3: CASSSSGPRFMDF

size: many
D: TRBD1
V: TRBV12-3/TRBV12-4
J: TRBJ2-5
DNA: TGTGCCAGCAGTTTAGAGGGGGCACAAGAGACCCAGTACTTC
CDR3: CASSLEGAQETQYF

size: few
D: .
V: TRBV7-8
J: TRBJ2-2
DNA: TGTGCCAGCAGCTTAGCGCTAGGACAGGGGGAGCTGTTTTTT
CDR3: CASSLALGQGELFF

size: few
D: .
V: TRBV5-1
J: TRBJ1-4
DNA: TGCGCCAGCCGACCGGACGGCTATAATGAAAAACTGTTTTTT
CDR3: CASRPDGYNEKLFF

size: few
D: TRBD1
V: TRBV5-4
J: TRBJ2-2
DNA: TGTGCCAGCAGCTTGATAGATCGCAGGGGGATTTCGAACACCGGGGAGCTGTTTTTT
CDR3: CASSLIDRRGISNTGELFF

size: many
D: TRBD2
V: TRBV10-3
J: TRBJ2-3
DNA: TGTGCCATCAGTCGACCCCCCGGACTAGCGGCAAGCACAGATACGCAGTATTTT
CDR3: CAISRPPGLAASTDTQYF

size: .
D: .
V: TRBV6-2/TRBV6-3
J: TRBJ1-2
DNA: TGTGCCAGCACCGGCGGGCCAGCTAACTATGGCTACACCTTC
CDR3: CASTGGPANYGYTF

size: .
D: TRBD1
V: TRBV12-3/TRBV12-4
J: TRBJ1-5
DNA: TGTGCCAGCAGTTTACGAACAGGGGGCCGTCAGCCCCAGCATTTT
CDR3: CASSLRTGGRQPQHF

size: many
D: .
V: TRBV11-2
J: TRBJ1-6
DNA: TGTGCCAGCAGCTTACCAGTTTATAATTCACCCCTCCACTTT
CDR3: CASSLPVYNSPLHF

size: many
D: .
V: TRBV6-1
J: TRBJ1-5
DNA: TGTGCCAGCAGCCTTTTCGGGTACGGCAATCAGCCCCAGCATTTT
CDR3: CASSLFGYGNQPQHF

size: .
D: TRBD1
V: TRBV19
J: TRBJ1-1
DNA: TGTGCCAGTGGACAGGGGTTTAACACTGAAGCTTTCTTT
CDR3: CASGQGFNTEAFF

size: .
D: .
V: TRBV7-2
J: TRBJ1-2
DNA: TGTGCCAGCACCCCTTGGGCCCCAACTAACTATGGCTACACCTTC
CDR3: CASTPWAPTNYGYTF

size: many
D: .
V: TRBV12-3/TRBV12-4
J: TRBJ1-5
DNA: TGTGCCAGCAGTTTAGACAGTCCCCTGGGTCAGCCCCAGCATTTT
CDR3: CASSLDSPLGQPQHF

size: many
D: .
V: TRBV10-3
J: TRBJ2-1
DNA: TGTGCCATCATGGGCAGGGAAAGCAATGAGCAGTTCTTC
CDR3: CAIMGRESNEQFF

size: .
D: TRBD2
V: TRBV5-3
J: TRBJ2-5
DNA: TGTGCCAGGGGCCCGGGGGGAATAGAAGAGACCCAGTACTTC
CDR3: CARGPGGIEETQYF

size: few
D: TRBD2
V: TRBV5-6
J: TRBJ2-3
DNA: TGTGCCAGCAGCTTGAGGGGGACTAGCGGGGTGCCAGATACGCAGTATTTT
CDR3: CASSLRGTSGVPDTQYF

size: many
D: .
V: TRBV3-1
J: TRBJ2-5
DNA: TGTGCCAGCAGCCAAGGGGTGGGGGGGACCCAGTACTTC
CDR3: CASSQGVGGTQYF

size: few
D: TRBD1
V: TRBV24-1
J: TRBJ2-1
DNA: TGTGCCACCAGTCAGTCGGGACAGGGGACCTACAATGAGCAGTTCTTC
CDR3: CATSQSGQGTYNEQFF

size: many
D: .
V: TRBV7-2
J: TRBJ2-2
DNA: TGTGCCAGCAGCACGGATTTGACCGGGGAGCTGTTTTTT
CDR3: CASSTDLTGELFF

size: few
D: TRBD1
V: TRBV5-1
J: TRBJ1-1
DNA: TGCGCCAGCAAAAAGGGGACAGAGAACACTGAAGCTTTCTTT
CDR3: CASKKGTENTEAFF

size: few
D: TRBD2
V: TRBV6-2/TRBV6-3
J: TRBJ2-3
DNA: TGTGCCAGCAGTTACCCGAGGCTCGGGACTAGCGGTAGCACAGATACGCAGTATTTT
CDR3: CASSYPRLGTSGSTDTQYF

size: many
D: .
V: TRBV7-9
J: TRBJ1-1
DNA: TGTGCCAGCAGCTCCGAACAGGGGAACACTGAAGCTTTCTTT
CDR3: CASSSEQGNTEAFF

size: many
D: TRBD2
V: TRBV3-1
J: TRBJ2-2
DNA: TGTGCCAGCAGCCCTTTCACCGGCGGGGGAACCGGGGAGCTGTTTTTT
CDR3: CASSPFTGGGTGELFF

size: .
D: .
V: TRBV7-2
J: TRBJ2-7
DNA: TGTGCCAGCAGCTCAGGCGGGATTTTCTACCAGCAGTACTTC
CDR3: CASSSGGIFYQQYF

size: many
D: .
V: TRBV4-1
J: TRBJ1-1
DNA: TGCGCCAGCAGCCCAGGCGGGGTTAGGGACACTGAAGCTTTCTTT
CDR3: CASSPGGVRDTEAFF

size: many
D: .
V: TRBV7-2
J: TRBJ2-3
DNA: TGTGCCAGCAGCTTCGCAGGGGGGCGGTCAGATACGCAGTATTTT
CDR3: CASSFAGGRSDTQYF

size: .
D: .
V: TRBV25-1
J: TRBJ1-1
DNA: TGTGCCAGCAGGGACCAGGTGAGGGCTGAAGCTTTCTTT
CDR3: CASRDQVRAEAFF

size: .
D: .
V: TRBV5-1
J: TRBJ2-7
DNA: TGCGCCAGCAGGAGCAGGAGGGACTCCTACGAGCAGTACTTC
CDR3: CASRSRRDSYEQYF

size: many
D: .
V: TRBV20-1
J: TRBJ2-3
DNA: TGCAGTGCCAGGTATGGGGGCCTGGCAGATACGCAGTATTTT
CDR3: CSARYGGLADTQYF

size: .
D: .
V: TRBV12-3/TRBV12-4
J: TRBJ1-5
DNA: TGTGCCAGCAGTTTCGGACGGAATAGCAATCAGCCCCAGCATTTT
CDR3: CASSFGRNSNQPQHF

size: few
D: .
V: TRBV5-1
J: TRBJ2-5
DNA: TGCGCCAGCAGCCAGGGGGGTGAGGAGACCCAGTACTTC
CDR3: CASSQGGEETQYF

size: few
D: TRBD1
V: TRBV2
J: TRBJ2-3
DNA: TGTGCCAGCAACAGGGGAGCAAGGGCAGATACGCAGTATTTT
CDR3: CASNRGARADTQYF

size: many
D: .
V: TRBV7-8
J: TRBJ2-3
DNA: TGTGCCAGCAGCGTACAATCCACAGATACGCAGTATTTT
CDR3: CASSVQSTDTQYF

size: few
D: .
V: TRBV5-1
J: TRBJ1-1
DNA: TGCGCCAGCAGCCCCACGGTAGGGAACACTGAAGCTTTCTTT
CDR3: CASSPTVGNTEAFF

size: few
D: .
V: TRBV3-1
J: TRBJ1-2
DNA: TGTGCCAGCAGCCAAGTTCCAGGGTTTGGCTACACCTTC
CDR3: CASSQVPGFGYTF

size: many
D: .
V: TRBV7-2
J: TRBJ1-1
DNA: TGTGCCAGCAGCTTAGGCTCAGGGATGAACACTGAAGCTTTCTTT
CDR3: CASSLGSGMNTEAFF

size: many
D: TRBD2
V: TRBV12-5
J: TRBJ2-1
DNA: TGTGCTAGTGGCCCGAGCGGGGGGCCATACAATGAGCAGTTCTTC
CDR3: CASGPSGGPYNEQFF

size: .
D: TRBD2
V: TRBV4-3
J: TRBJ2-2
DNA: TGCGCCAGCAGCCAAGAGATAGCGGGCACCGGGGAGCTGTTTTTT
CDR3: CASSQEIAGTGELFF